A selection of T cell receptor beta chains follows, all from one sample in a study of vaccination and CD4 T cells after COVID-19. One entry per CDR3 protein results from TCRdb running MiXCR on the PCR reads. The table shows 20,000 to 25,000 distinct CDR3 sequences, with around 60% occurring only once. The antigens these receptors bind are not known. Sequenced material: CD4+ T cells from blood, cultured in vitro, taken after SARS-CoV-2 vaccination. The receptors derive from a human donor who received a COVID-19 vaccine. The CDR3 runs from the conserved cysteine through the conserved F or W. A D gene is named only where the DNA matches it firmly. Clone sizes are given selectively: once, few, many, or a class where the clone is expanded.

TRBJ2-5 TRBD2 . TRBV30 TGTGCCTGGAGTGGACTCGGGGGGGGCAGGGAGACCCAGTACTTC CAWSGLGGGRETQYF
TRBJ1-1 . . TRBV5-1 TGCGCCAGCAGCTTGGCCCAACTGACTAGGGGGAACACTGAAGCTTTCTTT CASSLAQLTRGNTEAFF
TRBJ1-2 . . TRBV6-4 TGTGCCAGCAGTGACAAATGGACATCAGACAGCATCAGGGGCTACACCTTC CASSDKWTSDSIRGYTF
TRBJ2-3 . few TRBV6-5 TGTGCCAGCAGTTCGATGGGAGATACGCAGTATTTT CASSSMGDTQYF
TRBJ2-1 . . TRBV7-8 TGTGCCAGCAGCTCCACAGGACTCTCCTACAATGAGCAGTTCTTC CASSSTGLSYNEQFF
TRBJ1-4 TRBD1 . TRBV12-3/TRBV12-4 TGTGCCAGCAGCCGGCACCGGGACAGGGGGGATGAAAAACTGTTTTTT CASSRHRDRGDEKLFF
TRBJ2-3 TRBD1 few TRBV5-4 TGTGCCAGCAGCTACGACAGGGGAAGCACAGATACGCAGTATTTT CASSYDRGSTDTQYF
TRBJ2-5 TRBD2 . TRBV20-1 TGCAGTGCGAGGAGCAGCGGGGGGGCCGGGACCCAGTACTTC CSARSSGGAGTQYF
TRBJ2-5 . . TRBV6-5 TGTGCCAGCAGTTACCGCTTTGACTACCGTCAAGAGACCCAGTACTTC CASSYRFDYRQETQYF
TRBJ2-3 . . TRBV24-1 TGTGCCACCAGTGCCGACAGATACACAGATACGCAGTATTTT CATSADRYTDTQYF